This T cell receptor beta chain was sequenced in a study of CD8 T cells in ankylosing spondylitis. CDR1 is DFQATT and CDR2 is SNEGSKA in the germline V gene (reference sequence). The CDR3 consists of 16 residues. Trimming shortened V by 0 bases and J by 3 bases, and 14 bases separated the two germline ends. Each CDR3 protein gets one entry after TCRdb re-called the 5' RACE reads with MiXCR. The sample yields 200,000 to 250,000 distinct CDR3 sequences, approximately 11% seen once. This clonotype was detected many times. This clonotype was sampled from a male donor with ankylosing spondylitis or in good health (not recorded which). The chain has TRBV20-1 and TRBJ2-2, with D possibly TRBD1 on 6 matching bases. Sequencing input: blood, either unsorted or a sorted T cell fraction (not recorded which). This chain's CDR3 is CSARDVDSGDTGELFF. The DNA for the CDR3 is TGCAGTGCTAGAGATGTAGACTCAGGGGACACCGGGGAGCTGTTTTTT.